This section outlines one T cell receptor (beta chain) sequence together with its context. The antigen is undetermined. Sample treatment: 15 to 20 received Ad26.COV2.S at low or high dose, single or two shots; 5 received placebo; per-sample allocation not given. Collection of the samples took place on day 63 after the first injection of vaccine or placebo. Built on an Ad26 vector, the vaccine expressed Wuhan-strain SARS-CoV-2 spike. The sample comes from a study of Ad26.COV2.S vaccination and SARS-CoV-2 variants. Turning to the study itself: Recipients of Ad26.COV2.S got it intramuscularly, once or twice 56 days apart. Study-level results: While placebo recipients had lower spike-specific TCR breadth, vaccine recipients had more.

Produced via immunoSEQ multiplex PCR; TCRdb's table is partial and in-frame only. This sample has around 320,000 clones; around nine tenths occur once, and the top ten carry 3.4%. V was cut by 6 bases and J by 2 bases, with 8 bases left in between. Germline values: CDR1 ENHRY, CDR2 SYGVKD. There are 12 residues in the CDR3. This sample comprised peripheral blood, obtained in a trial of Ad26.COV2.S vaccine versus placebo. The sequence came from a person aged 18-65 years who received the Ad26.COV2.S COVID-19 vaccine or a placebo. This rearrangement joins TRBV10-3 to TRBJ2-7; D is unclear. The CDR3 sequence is CAISTPPYEQYF. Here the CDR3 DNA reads TGTGCCATCAGCACACCACCCTACGAGCAGTACTTC.